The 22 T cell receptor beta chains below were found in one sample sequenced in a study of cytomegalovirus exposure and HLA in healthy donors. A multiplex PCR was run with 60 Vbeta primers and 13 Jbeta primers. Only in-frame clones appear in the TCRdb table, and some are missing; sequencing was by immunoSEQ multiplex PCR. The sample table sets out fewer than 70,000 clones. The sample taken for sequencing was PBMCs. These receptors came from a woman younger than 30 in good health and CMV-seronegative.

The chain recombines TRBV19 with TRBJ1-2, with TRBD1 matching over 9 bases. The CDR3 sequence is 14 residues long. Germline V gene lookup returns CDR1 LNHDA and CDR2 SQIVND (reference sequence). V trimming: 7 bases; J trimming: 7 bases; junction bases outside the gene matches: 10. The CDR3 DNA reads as TGTGCCAGTAATACAGGGGGCCTAGCAGGTGGCTACACCTTC. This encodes CASNTGGLAGGYTF. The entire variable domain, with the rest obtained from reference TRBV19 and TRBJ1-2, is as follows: DGGITQSPKYLFRKEGQNVTLSCEQNLNHDAMYWYRQDPGQGLRLIYYSQIVNDFQKGDIAEGYSVSREKKESFPLTVTSAQKNPTAFYLCASNTGGLAGGYTFGSGTRLTVV.

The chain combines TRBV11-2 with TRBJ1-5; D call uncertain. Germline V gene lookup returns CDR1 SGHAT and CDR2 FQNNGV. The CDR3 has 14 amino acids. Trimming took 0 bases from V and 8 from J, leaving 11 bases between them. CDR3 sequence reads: CASSLDPDREPQHF. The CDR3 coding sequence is TGTGCCAGCAGCTTAGATCCCGATCGGGAGCCCCAGCATTTT. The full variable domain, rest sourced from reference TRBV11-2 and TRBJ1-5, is EAGVAQSPRYKIIEKRQSVAFWCNPISGHATLYWYQQILGQGPKLLIQFQNNGVVDDSQLPKDRFSAERLKGVDSTLKIQPAKLEDSAVYLCASSLDPDREPQHFGDGTRLSIL.

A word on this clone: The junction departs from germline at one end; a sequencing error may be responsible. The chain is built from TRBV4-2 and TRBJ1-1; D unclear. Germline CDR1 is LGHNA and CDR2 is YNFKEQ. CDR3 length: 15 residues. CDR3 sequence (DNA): TGTGCCAGCGGATACACCGGAGGTTACAACACTGAAGATTTCTTT. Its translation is CASGYTGGYNTEDFF.

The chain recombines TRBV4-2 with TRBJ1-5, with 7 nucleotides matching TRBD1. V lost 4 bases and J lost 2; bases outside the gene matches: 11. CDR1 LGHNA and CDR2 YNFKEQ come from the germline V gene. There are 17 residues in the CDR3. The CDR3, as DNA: TGTGCCAGCAGCCTGCTCATAGGGGGCTTGGGCAATCAGCCCCAGCATTTT. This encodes CASSLLIGGLGNQPQHF.

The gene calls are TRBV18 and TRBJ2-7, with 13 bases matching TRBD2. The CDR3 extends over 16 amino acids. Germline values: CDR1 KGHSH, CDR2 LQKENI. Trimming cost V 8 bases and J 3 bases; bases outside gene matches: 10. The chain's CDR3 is CASRGLAGDADYEQYF. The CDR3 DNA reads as TGTGCCAGCCGAGGACTAGCGGGAGATGCAGACTACGAGCAGTACTTC.

DNA of the CDR3: TGCGCCAGCAGCTTGGCTAGCGGGATTGATACGCAGTATTTT. The encoded protein is CASSLASGIDTQYF. The gene calls are TRBV5-1 and TRBJ2-3; 9 bases line up with TRBD2. The CDR3 has 14 residues. Germline CDR1 SGHRS, CDR2 YFSETQ. After removal of 0 bases from V and 6 bases from J, the junction contained 2 bases not matched to a gene. Full variable domain (remainder filled in from reference TRBV5-1 and TRBJ2-3): KAGVTQTPRYLIKTRGQQVTLSCSPISGHRSVSWYQQTPGQGLQFLFEYFSETQRNKGNFPGRFSGRQFSNSRSEMNVSTLELGDSALYLCASSLASGIDTQYFGPGTRLTVL.

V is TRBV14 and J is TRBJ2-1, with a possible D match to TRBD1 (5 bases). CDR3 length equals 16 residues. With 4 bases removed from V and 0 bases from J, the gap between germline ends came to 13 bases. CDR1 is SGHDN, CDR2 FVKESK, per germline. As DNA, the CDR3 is TGTGCCAGCAGCCCCAGGGTCTTCGGCTCCTACAATGAGCAGTTCTTC. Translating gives CASSPRVFGSYNEQFF.

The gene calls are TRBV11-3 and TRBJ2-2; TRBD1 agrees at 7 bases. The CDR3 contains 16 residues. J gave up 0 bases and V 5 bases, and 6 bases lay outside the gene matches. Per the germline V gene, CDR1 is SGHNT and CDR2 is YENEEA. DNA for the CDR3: TGTGCCAGCAGCGCCCGGCAGGGGGCGAACACCGGGGAGCTGTTTTTT. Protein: CASSARQGANTGELFF.

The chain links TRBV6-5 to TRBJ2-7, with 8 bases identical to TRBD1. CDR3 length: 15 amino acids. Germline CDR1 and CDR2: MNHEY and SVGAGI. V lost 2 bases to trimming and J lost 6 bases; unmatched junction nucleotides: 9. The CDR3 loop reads CASSYMVTQGGEQYF. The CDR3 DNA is TGTGCCAGCAGTTACATGGTGACACAGGGGGGCGAGCAGTACTTC.

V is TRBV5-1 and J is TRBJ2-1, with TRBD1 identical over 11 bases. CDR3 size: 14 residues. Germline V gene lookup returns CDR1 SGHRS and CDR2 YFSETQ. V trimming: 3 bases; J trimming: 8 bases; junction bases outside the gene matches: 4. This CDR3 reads CASSSGQGVHEQFF. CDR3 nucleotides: TGCGCCAGCAGCTCGGGACAGGGGGTACATGAGCAGTTCTTC.

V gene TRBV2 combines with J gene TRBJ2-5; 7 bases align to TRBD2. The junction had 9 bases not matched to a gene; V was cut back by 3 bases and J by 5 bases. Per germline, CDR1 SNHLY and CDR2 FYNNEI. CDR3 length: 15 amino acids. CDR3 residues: CASSDRSGRGETQYF. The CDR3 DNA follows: TGTGCCAGCAGTGATCGGTCAGGGCGGGGGGAGACCCAGTACTTC.

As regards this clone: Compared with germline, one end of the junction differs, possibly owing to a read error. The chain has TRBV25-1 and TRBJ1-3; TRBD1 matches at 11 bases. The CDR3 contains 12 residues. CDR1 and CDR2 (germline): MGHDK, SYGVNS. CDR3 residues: CASSAGQGAQDF. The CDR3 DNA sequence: TGTGCCAGCAGTGCCGGACAGGGGGCTCAAGATTTT.

CDR3 protein: CASRIRGLSNQPQHF. CDR3 DNA sequence: TGCGCCAGCAGGATTCGGGGACTTAGCAATCAGCCCCAGCATTTT. The rearrangement joins TRBV4-1 to TRBJ1-5, with D perhaps TRBD1 (5 bases). The CDR3 consists of 15 residues. V was shortened by 6 bases and J by 0 bases, with 12 bases between the two germline ends. CDR1 is MGHRA and CDR2 is YSYEKL in the germline V gene.

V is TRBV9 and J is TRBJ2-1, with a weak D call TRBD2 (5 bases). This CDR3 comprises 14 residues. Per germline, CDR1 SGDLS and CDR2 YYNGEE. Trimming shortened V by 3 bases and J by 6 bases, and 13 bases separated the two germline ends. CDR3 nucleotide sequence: TGTGCCAGCAGCGGCTTTAGCGAGGCCAATGAGCAGTTCTTC. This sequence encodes CASSGFSEANEQFF.

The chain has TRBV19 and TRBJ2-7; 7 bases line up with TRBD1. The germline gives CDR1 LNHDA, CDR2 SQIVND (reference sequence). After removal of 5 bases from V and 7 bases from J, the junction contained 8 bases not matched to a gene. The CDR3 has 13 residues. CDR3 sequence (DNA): TGTGCCAGTAGTCGACAGGGTTCTGGGGAGCAGTACTTC. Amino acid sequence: CASSRQGSGEQYF.

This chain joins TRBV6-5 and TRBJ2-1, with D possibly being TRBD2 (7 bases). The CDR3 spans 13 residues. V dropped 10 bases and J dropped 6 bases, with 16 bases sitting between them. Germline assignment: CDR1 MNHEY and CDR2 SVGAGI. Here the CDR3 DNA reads TGTGCCACCATGGGGGGGCCCTCCAATGAGCAGTTCTTC. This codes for CATMGGPSNEQFF.

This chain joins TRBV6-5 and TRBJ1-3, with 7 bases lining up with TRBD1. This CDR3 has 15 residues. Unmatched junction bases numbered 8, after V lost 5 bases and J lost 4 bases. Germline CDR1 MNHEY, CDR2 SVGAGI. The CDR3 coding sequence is TGTGCCAGCAGTACCCAGGGGGGTTCGGGAAACACCATATATTTT. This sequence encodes CASSTQGGSGNTIYF.

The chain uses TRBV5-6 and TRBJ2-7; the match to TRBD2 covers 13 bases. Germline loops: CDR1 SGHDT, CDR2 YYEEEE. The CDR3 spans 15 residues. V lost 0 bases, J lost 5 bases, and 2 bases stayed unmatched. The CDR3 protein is CASSLVLAGGHEQYF. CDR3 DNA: TGTGCCAGCAGCTTGGTACTAGCGGGAGGGCACGAGCAGTACTTC. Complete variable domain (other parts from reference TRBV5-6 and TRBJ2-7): DAGVTQSPTHLIKTRGQQVTLRCSPKSGHDTVSWYQQALGQGPQFIFQYYEEEERQRGNFPDRFSGHQFPNYSSELNVNALLLGDSALYLCASSLVLAGGHEQYFGPGTRLTVT.

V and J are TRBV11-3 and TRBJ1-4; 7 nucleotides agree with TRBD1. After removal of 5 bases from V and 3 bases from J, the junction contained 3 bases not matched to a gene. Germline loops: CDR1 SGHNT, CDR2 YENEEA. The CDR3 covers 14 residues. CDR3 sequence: CASSAGTANEKLFF. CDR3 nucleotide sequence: TGTGCCAGCAGCGCCGGGACAGCTAATGAAAAACTGTTTTTT.

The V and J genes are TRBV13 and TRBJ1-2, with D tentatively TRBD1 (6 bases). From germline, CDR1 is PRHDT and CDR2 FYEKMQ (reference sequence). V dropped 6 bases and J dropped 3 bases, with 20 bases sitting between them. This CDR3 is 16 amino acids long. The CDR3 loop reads CASRPGPGDGDYGYTF. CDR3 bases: TGTGCCAGCAGACCAGGACCAGGGGATGGTGACTATGGCTACACCTTC.

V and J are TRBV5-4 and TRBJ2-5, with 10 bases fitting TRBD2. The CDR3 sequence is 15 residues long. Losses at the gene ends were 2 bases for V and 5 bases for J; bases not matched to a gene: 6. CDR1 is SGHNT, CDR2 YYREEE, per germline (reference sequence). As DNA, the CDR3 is TGTGCCAGCAGCTTAGCGGGGGGGGTTCGGGAGACCCAGTACTTC. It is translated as CASSLAGGVRETQYF.

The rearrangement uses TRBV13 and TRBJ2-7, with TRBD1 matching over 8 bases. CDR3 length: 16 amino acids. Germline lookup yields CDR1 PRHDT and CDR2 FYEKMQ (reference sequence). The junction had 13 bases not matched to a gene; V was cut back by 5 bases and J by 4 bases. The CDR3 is CASSPPGDRRQYEQYF. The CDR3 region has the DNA TGTGCCAGCAGCCCGCCGGGGGACAGGCGGCAATACGAGCAGTACTTC.